These T cell receptor beta chains were read from a single sample in a study of T cells after yellow fever vaccination. A single record per CDR3 protein comes from TCRdb applying MiXCR to the 5' RACE reads. The sample lists fewer than 100,000 distinct CDR3 sequences, approximately 6.3% occurring once. The specimen comprised CD8+ T cells sorted from PBMCs, sampled 10 days after the yellow fever booster vaccination. These receptors were obtained from a man between 18 and 29 years old who received the YFV17D yellow fever vaccine. The conserved cysteine and the conserved F or W are not part of the CDR3 here. Not all rows give a size; the values are once, few, many and, for expanded clones, a class.

V gene,clone size,CDR3 length,J gene,CDR3 protein
TRBV12-3/TRBV12-4,few,13,TRBJ2-3,ANTLPGLEVDTQY
TRBV6-5,few,12,TRBJ2-1,ASSGLAGGDEQF
TRBV27,NA,12,TRBJ2-2,ASSLDEGNGELF
TRBV11-1,many,13,TRBJ2-5,ASSLWSGSRETQY
TRBV12-3/TRBV12-4,many,13,TRBJ2-3,ASVNRGIGTDTQY
TRBV12-3/TRBV12-4,many,12,TRBJ2-1,ASSLGASPDEQF
TRBV6-2/TRBV6-3,few,13,TRBJ1-2,ASSTPGQGVSGYT
TRBV5-1,many,11,TRBJ2-1,ASSLRGNGEQF
TRBV19,few,13,TRBJ2-2,ASSPGQDYTGELF
TRBV27,NA,13,TRBJ2-3,ASSPGTGATDTQY
TRBV15,NA,12,TRBJ1-2,ATRPTGGNYGYT
TRBV5-4,few,12,TRBJ2-3,ASSYGGGTDTQY
TRBV4-1,few,13,TRBJ1-4,ASSQADRANEKLF
TRBV3-1,many,11,TRBJ2-7,ASSQGGAYEQY
TRBV7-9,few,10,TRBJ1-1,ASSAQRFEAF
TRBV6-2/TRBV6-3,NA,13,TRBJ2-1,ASSPGTEIYNEQF
TRBV3-1,few,13,TRBJ2-1,ASSFPGGGKNEQF
TRBV12-3/TRBV12-4,NA,11,TRBJ2-7,ASTSSGSYEQY
TRBV7-9,NA,15,TRBJ1-6,ASSSGAPSSYNSPLH
TRBV4-1,few,11,TRBJ1-5,ASSQGRNQPQH
TRBV10-2,NA,14,TRBJ2-2,ASSDPNILNTGELF
TRBV4-2,few,9,TRBJ1-1,ASSQGLEAF
TRBV6-6,NA,15,TRBJ2-3,ASTDLPAGRGTDTQY
TRBV19,few,13,TRBJ2-3,ASSSTSGHTDTQY
TRBV4-3,NA,13,TRBJ2-5,ASSHDGSSPETQY
TRBV20-1,few,11,TRBJ2-4,SARGGGKNIQY
TRBV27,many,13,TRBJ1-2,ASSPGQGVNYGYT
TRBV11-2,NA,12,TRBJ2-5,ASSLGTDGRAQY
TRBV20-1,once,11,TRBJ2-7,SASAWGPYEQY
TRBV6-2/TRBV6-3,NA,12,TRBJ2-7,ASSYVGGSYEQY
TRBV6-6,few,14,TRBJ2-7,ASSFTSQTGNYEQY
TRBV19,few,12,TRBJ1-6,ASTGNLRTSPLH
TRBV12-3/TRBV12-4,NA,12,TRBJ1-5,ASKPSVGNEPQL
TRBV23-1,many,19,TRBJ2-2,ASSQSPPFFPGQANTGELF
TRBV27,few,13,TRBJ2-3,ASTSYSGDTDTQY
TRBV25-1,few,13,TRBJ1-5,ASSAGTGRNQPQH
TRBV24-1,NA,14,TRBJ2-1,ATSDSSGQGFDEQF
TRBV12-3/TRBV12-4,few,13,TRBJ2-1,ASSRDREAYNEQF
TRBV12-3/TRBV12-4,few,13,TRBJ1-6,ASSFGQGWGSPLH
TRBV9,NA,14,TRBJ2-1,ASSPPGRGVYNEQF
TRBV29-1,many,14,TRBJ2-3,SVEGGDTTSTDTQY
TRBV12-3/TRBV12-4,NA,9,TRBJ2-1,ASSAVHEQF
TRBV7-9,NA,12,TRBJ1-1,ASSVGRLNTEAF
TRBV4-2,few,14,TRBJ1-5,ASSQEGGRPHQPQH
TRBV19,few,12,TRBJ1-5,ASSIVQGNQPQH
TRBV7-9,NA,10,TRBJ2-1,ASSPLRNEQF
TRBV29-1,NA,9,TRBJ2-7,SVEGGNEQY